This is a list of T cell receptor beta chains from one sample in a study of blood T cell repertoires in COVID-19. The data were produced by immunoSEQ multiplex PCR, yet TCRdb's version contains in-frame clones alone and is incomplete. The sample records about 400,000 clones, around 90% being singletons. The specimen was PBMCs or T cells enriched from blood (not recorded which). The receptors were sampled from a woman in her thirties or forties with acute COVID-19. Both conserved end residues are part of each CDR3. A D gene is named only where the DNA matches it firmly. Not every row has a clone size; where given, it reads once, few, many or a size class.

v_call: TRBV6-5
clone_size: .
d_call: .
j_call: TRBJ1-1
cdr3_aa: CASTQFYMGSEAFF
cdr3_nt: TGTGCCAGCACCCAATTCTATATGGGCAGTGAAGCTTTCTTT

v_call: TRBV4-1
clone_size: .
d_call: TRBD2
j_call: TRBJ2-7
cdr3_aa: CASSQGFHSGGNYEQYF
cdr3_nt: TGCGCTAGCAGCCAAGGTTTCCACAGCGGGGGTAACTACGAGCAGTACTTC

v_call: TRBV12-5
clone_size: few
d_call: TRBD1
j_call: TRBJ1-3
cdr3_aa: CASGLDRGSGNTIYF
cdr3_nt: TGTGCTAGTGGTTTGGACAGGGGCTCTGGAAACACCATATATTTT

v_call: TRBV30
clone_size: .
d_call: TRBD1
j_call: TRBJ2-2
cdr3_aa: CAWSPLSTGDSGELFF
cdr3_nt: TGTGCCTGGAGTCCCCTTTCGACAGGGGACTCCGGGGAGCTGTTTTTT

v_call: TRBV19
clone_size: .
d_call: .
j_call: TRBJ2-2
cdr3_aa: CASRTSGTTNTGELFF
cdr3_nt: TGTGCCAGTAGGACCTCCGGGACAACGAACACCGGGGAGCTGTTTTTT

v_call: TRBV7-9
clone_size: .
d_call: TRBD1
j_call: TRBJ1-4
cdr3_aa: CASSLEGAPKLFF
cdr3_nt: TGTGCCAGCAGCTTGGAGGGGGCCCCAAAACTGTTTTTT

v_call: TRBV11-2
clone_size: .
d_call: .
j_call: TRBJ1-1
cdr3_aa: CASSLVRGGAFF
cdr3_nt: TGTGCCAGCAGCTTAGTAAGAGGTGGGGCTTTCTTT

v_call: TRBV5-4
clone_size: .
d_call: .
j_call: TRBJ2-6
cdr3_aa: CASSLSRAGANVLTF
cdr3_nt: TGTGCCAGCAGCTTGTCGAGGGCTGGGGCCAACGTCCTGACTTTC

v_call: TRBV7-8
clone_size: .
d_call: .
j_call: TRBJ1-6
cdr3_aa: CASSANRSSYNSPLHF
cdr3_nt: TGTGCCAGCAGCGCCAACCGGAGCTCCTATAATTCACCCCTCCACTTT

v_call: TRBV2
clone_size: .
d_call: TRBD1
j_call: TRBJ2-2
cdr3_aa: CASKKGAYGELFF
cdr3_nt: TGTGCCAGCAAGAAGGGGGCATACGGGGAGCTGTTTTTT

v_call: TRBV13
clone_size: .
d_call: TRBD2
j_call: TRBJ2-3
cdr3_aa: CASSLLRGRDTQYF
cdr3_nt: TGTGCCAGCAGCCTTCTCCGCGGGAGGGATACGCAGTATTTT

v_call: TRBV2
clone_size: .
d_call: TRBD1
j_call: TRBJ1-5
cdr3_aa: CASTGTGGFNQPQHF
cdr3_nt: TGTGCCAGCACCGGGACAGGGGGTTTCAATCAGCCCCAGCATTTT

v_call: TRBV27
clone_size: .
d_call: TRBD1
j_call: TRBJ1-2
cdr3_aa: CASSPDRGVDGYTF
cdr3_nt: TGTGCCAGCAGTCCAGACAGGGGCGTGGATGGCTACACCTTC

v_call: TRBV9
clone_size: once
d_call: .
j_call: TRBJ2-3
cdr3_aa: CASSPGTSGFTDTQYF
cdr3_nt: TGTGCCAGCAGCCCCGGGACTTCCGGGTTCACAGATACGCAGTATTTT

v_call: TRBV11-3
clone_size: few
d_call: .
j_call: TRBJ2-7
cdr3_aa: CASSLSNSLEQYF
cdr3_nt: TGTGCCAGCAGCTTATCGAACTCCCTCGAGCAGTACTTC

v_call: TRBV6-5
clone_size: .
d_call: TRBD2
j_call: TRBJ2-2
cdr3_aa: CASVGSGGSGELFF
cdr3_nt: TGTGCCAGTGTAGGGAGCGGGGGGTCCGGGGAGCTGTTTTTT

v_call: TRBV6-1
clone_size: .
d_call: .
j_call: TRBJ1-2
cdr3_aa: CASSEVGSWGYTF
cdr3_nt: TGTGCCAGCAGTGAAGTGGGCTCCTGGGGCTACACCTTC

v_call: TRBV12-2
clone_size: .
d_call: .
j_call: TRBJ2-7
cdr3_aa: CASRLELAGGPGDEQYF
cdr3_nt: TGTGCAAGTCGCTTGGAACTAGCGGGGGGGCCGGGGGACGAGCAGTACTTC

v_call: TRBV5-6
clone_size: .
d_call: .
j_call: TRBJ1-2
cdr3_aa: CASSLGGAGNLRMGGYTF
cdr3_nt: TGTGCCAGCAGCTTGGGGGGCGCCGGCAATTTGAGAATGGGTGGCTACACCTTC